The 2 T cell receptor beta chains in this list originate from one sample, sequenced in a study of T cell changes during pregnancy in multiple sclerosis. Data came from immunoSEQ multiplex PCR; TCRdb stores just in-frame clones and leaves some out. The sample lists some 87,000 clones; about 95% were seen once. This specimen consisted of peripheral blood, obtained in the second trimester of pregnancy. The receptors were sampled from a female donor with multiple sclerosis, enrolled in a pregnancy study.

V gene TRBV5-1 combines with J gene TRBJ2-1; tentative D call: TRBD2 (5 bases). CDR1 is SGHRS, CDR2 YFSETQ, per germline. This CDR3 is 15 amino acids long. V was pared by 0 bases and J by 6 bases, with 13 bases between. CDR3 region: CASSLARGTGNEQFF. CDR3 in DNA: TGCGCCAGCAGCTTGGCCCGGGGAACCGGCAATGAGCAGTTCTTC.

The chain links TRBV27 to TRBJ2-2; 8 nucleotides agree with TRBD1. Germline V gives CDR1 MNHEY, CDR2 SMNVEV (reference sequence). The CDR3 is 16 residues long. V gave up 5 bases and J gave up 1 base; unmatched junction bases: 6. The chain's CDR3 is CASSLSGTGNTGELFF. The CDR3, as DNA: TGTGCCAGCAGTCTCTCCGGGACAGGGAACACCGGGGAGCTGTTTTTT.